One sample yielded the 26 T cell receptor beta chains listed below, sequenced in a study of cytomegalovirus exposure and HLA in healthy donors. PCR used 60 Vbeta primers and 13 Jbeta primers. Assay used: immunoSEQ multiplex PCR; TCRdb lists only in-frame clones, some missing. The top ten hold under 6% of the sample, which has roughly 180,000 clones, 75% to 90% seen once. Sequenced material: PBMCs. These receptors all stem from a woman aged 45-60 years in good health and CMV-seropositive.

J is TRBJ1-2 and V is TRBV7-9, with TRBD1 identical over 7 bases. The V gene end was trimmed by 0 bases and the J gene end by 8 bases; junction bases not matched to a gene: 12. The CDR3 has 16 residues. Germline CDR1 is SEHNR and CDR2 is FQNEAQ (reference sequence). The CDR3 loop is CASSLARETGSKGYTF. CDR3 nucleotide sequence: TGTGCCAGCAGCTTAGCGCGTGAGACAGGGTCTAAGGGCTACACCTTC.

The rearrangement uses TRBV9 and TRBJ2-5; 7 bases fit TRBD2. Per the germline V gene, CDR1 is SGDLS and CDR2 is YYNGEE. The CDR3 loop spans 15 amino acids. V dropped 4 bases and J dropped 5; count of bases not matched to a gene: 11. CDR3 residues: CASSSRAGDAETQYF. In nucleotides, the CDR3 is TGTGCCAGCAGCAGCCGGGCGGGGGACGCGGAGACCCAGTACTTC.

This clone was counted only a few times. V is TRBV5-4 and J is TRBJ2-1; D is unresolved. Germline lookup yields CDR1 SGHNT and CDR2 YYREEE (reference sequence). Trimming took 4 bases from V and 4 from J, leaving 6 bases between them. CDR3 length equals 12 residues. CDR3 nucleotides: TGTGCCAGCAGCCCCCTTTACAATGAGCAGTTCTTC. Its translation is CASSPLYNEQFF.

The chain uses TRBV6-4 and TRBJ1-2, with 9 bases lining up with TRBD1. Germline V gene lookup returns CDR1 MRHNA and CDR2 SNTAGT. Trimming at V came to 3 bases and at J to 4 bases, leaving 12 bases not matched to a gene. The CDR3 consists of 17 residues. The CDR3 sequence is CASSETITGGPVYGYTF. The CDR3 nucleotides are TGTGCCAGCAGTGAAACAATTACAGGGGGCCCTGTCTATGGCTACACCTTC.

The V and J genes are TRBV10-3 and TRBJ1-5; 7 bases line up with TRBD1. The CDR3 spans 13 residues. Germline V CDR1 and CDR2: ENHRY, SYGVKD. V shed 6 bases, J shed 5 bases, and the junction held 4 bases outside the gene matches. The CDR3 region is CAIRGQVDQPQHF. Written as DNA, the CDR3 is TGTGCCATCAGAGGACAGGTGGATCAGCCCCAGCATTTT.

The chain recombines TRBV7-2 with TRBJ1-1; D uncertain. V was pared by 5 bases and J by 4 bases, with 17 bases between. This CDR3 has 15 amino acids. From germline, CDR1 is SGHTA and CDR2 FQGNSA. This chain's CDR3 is CASSLSITVATEAFF. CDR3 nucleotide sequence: TGTGCCAGCAGCCTATCTATAACAGTTGCCACTGAAGCTTTCTTT.

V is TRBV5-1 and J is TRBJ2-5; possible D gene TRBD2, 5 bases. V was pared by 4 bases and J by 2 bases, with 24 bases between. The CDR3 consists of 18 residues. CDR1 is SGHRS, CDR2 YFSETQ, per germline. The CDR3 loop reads CASSPRSPGLSPQETQYF. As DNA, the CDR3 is TGCGCCAGCAGCCCTCGGTCTCCCGGACTGTCACCGCAAGAGACCCAGTACTTC.

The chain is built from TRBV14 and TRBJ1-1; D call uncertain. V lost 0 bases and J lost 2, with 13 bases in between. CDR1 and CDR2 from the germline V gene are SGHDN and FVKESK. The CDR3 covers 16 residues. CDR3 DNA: TGTGCCAGCAGCCAAGAGCGCCAGGCGATTAACACTGAAGCTTTCTTT. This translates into CASSQERQAINTEAFF.

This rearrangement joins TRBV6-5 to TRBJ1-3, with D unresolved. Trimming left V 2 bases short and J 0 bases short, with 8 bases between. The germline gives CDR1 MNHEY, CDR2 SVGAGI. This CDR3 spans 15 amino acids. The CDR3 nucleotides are TGTGCCAGCAGTTACAATGGAGACTCTGGAAACACCATATATTTT. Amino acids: CASSYNGDSGNTIYF.

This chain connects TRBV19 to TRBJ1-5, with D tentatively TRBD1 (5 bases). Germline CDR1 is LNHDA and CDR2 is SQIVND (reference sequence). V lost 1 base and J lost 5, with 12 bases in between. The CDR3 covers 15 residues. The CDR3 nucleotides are TGTGCCAGTAGTATAGCCGCAGGGCAACATCAGCCCCAGCATTTT. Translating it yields CASSIAAGQHQPQHF.

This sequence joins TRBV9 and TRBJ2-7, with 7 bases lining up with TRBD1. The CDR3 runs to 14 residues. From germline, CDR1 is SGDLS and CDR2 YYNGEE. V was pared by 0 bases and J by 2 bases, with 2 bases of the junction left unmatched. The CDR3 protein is CASSVGTGPYEQYF. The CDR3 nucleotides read TGTGCCAGCAGCGTAGGGACAGGCCCCTACGAGCAGTACTTC.

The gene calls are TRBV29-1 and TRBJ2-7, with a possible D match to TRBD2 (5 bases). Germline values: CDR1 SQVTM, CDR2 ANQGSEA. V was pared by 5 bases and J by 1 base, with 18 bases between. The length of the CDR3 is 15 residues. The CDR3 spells CSVLDPGRGSYEQYF. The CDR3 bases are TGCAGCGTTTTGGACCCGGGTCGCGGGTCCTACGAGCAGTACTTC.

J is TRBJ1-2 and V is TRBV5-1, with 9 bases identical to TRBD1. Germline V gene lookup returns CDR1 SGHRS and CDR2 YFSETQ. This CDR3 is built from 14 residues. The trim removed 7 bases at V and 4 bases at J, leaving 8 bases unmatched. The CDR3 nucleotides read TGCGCCAGCGGGGGGACAGGGATGGGCTATGGCTACACCTTC. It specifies CASGGTGMGYGYTF. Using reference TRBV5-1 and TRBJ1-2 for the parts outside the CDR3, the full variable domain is KAGVTQTPRYLIKTRGQQVTLSCSPISGHRSVSWYQQTPGQGLQFLFEYFSETQRNKGNFPGRFSGRQFSNSRSEMNVSTLELGDSALYLCASGGTGMGYGYTFGSGTRLTVV.

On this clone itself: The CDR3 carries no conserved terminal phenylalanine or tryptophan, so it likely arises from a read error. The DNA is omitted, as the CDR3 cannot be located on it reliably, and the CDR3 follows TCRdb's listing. The CDR3 loop reads CASSNNHRGGG. This chain links TRBV11-2 with TRBJ1-1. CDR1 and CDR2 (germline): SGHAT, FQNNGV. Including both end residues, the CDR3 is 11 amino acids long.

CDR3 region: CASSSRQGAEAFF. The CDR3 DNA is TGTGCCAGCAGTTCGAGACAGGGGGCTGAAGCTTTCTTT. The rearrangement joins TRBV5-4 to TRBJ1-1; the match to TRBD1 covers 9 bases. Germline loops: CDR1 SGHNT, CDR2 YYREEE (reference sequence). Losses at the gene ends were 5 bases for V and 6 bases for J; bases not matched to a gene: 5. CDR3 size: 13 residues.

CDR3 region: CASWGGGWSNYGYTF. The DNA of the CDR3 is TGTGCCAGCTGGGGTGGGGGGTGGAGCAACTATGGCTACACCTTC. The V and J genes are TRBV2 and TRBJ1-2, with a weak D call TRBD1 (5 bases). The CDR3 has 15 amino acids. The germline V and J ends were trimmed by 8 bases and 2 bases, with 18 bases remaining between them. Germline-derived CDR1 and CDR2 are SNHLY and FYNNEI. The variable domain in full, with the rest retrieved from reference TRBV2 and TRBJ1-2, is EPEVTQTPSHQVTQMGQEVILRCVPISNHLYFYWYRQILGQKVEFLVSFYNNEISEKSEIFDDQFSVERPDGSNFTLKIRSTKLEDSAMYFCASWGGGWSNYGYTFGSGTRLTVV.

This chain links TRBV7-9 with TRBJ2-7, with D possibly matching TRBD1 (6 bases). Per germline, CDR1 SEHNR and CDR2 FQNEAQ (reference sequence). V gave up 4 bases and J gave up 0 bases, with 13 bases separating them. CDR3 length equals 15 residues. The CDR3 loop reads CASSWGHLNSYEQYF. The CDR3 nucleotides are TGTGCCAGCAGCTGGGGACACCTGAACTCCTACGAGCAGTACTTC.

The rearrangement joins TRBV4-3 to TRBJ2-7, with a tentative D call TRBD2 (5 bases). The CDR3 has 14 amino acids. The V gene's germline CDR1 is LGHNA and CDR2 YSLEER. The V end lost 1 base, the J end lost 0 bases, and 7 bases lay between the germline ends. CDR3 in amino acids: CASSQGRGSYEQYF. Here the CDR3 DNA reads TGCGCCAGCAGCCAAGGACGGGGCTCCTACGAGCAGTACTTC.

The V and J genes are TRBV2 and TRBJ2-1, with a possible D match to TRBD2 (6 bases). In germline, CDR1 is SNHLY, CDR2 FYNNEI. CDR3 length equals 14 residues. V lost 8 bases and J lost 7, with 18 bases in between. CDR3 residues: CASSTRVGLNEQFF. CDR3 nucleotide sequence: TGTGCCAGCTCCACTCGGGTGGGACTTAATGAGCAGTTCTTC.

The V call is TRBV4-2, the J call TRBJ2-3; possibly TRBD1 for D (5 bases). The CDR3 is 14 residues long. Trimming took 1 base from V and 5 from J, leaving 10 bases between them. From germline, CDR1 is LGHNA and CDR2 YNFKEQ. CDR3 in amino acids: CASSQGSREDTQYF. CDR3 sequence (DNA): TGTGCCAGCAGCCAAGGCTCCAGGGAAGATACGCAGTATTTT.

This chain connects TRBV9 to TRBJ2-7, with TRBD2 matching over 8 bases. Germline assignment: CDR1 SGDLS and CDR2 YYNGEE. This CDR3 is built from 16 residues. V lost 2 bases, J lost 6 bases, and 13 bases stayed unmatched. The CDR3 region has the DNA TGTGCCAGCAGCGTTGGAGGGGCGGGAGGTTACTTCGAGCAGTACTTC. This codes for CASSVGGAGGYFEQYF.

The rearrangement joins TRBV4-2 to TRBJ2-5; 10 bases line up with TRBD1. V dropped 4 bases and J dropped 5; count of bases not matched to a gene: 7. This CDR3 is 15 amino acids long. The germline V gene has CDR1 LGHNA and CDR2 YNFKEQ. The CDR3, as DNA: TGTGCCAGCAGCCCGTGGGACAGGGGTTCGGAGACCCAGTACTTC. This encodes CASSPWDRGSETQYF.

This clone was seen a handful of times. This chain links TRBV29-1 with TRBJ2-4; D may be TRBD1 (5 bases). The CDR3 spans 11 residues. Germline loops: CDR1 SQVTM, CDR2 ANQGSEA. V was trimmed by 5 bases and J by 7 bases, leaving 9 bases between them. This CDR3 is CSVPQGNIQYF. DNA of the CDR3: TGCAGCGTTCCGCAGGGCAACATTCAGTACTTC.

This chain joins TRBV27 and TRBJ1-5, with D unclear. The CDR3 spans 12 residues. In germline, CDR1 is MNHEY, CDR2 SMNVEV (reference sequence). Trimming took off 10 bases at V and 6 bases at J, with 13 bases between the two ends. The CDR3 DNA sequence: TGTGCCACCTCGAGCGTGGGTCAGCCCCAGCATTTT. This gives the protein CATSSVGQPQHF.

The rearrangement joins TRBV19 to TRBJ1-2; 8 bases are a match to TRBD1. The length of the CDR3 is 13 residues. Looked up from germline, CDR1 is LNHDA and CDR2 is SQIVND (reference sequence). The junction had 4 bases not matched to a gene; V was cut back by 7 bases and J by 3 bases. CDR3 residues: CASKDRAHYGYTF. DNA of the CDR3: TGTGCCAGTAAGGACAGGGCACACTATGGCTACACCTTC.

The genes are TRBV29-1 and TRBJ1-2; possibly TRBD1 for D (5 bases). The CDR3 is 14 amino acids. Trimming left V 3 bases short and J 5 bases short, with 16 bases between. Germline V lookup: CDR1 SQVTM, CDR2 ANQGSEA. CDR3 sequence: CSVEQGNIEYGYTF. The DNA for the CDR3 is TGCAGCGTTGAGCAGGGTAACATTGAATATGGCTACACCTTC.